Each of the 28 T cell receptor beta chains below was sequenced from the same sample in a study of radiotherapy plus CTLA-4 blockade in lung cancer (dated by TCRdb to the late 2010s). Library generation was performed with the immunoSEQ multiplex PCR assay. Sourced from immuneACCESS, this table was stored by TCRdb with only in-frame sequences that have V and J called. A share of the clones is absent; for the studies checked, an unresolved V gene accounts for under half, and the remainder has no known explanation. Here the sample has around 40,000 clones; around 75% occur a single time. The ten most abundant clones make up roughly 10% of the sample. Here the sequenced sample was peripheral blood, taken from a patient treated with radiotherapy plus ipilimumab. Every receptor here comes from a human donor with non-small cell lung cancer who had stable disease on radiotherapy plus ipilimumab.

This clone has a handful of counts. This chain joins TRBV29-1 and TRBJ2-5, with 9 bases identical to TRBD2. The J segment lost 5 bases and the V segment lost 0 bases, leaving 22 bases of the junction unmatched. From germline, CDR1 is SQVTM and CDR2 ANQGSEA. The CDR3 totals 20 residues. CDR3 DNA: TGCAGCGTTGAAGATCCCCGGAAGTCCGAGCGGGGGGCCTCCTTCGAGACCCAGTACTTC. This sequence encodes CSVEDPRKSERGASFETQYF.

The chain couples TRBV7-9 to TRBJ2-5; D perhaps matches TRBD2 (5 bases). The V and J ends lost 1 base and 5 bases respectively, with 14 bases between them. The V gene's germline CDR1 is SEHNR and CDR2 FQNEAQ (reference sequence). This CDR3 is 15 amino acids long. DNA of the CDR3: TGTGCCAGCAGCTTAGGGGAGAACTTTGGGGAGACCCAGTACTTC. This gives the protein CASSLGENFGETQYF.

This chain uses TRBV5-4 with TRBJ2-3, with 7 bases fitting TRBD2. This CDR3 is built from 14 residues. Trimming removed 3 bases from V and 7 bases from J; junction bases left unmatched: 8. Germline CDR1 SGHNT, CDR2 YYREEE (reference sequence). The CDR3 coding sequence is TGTGCCAGCAGCTACTGGACTAGTTTGAATACGCAGTATTTT. It yields the protein CASSYWTSLNTQYF.

The sample holds a few counts of this clone. This rearrangement joins TRBV7-6 to TRBJ1-1; 8 bases line up with TRBD1. The CDR3 runs to 15 residues. Trimming cost V 2 bases and J 11 bases; bases outside gene matches: 13. Germline V gives CDR1 SGHVS, CDR2 FNYEAQ. CDR3 DNA: TGTGCCAGCAGCTTACTCCAAGGGCAGGACAGGGAGGCTTTCTTT. Its protein product is CASSLLQGQDREAFF.

The chain has TRBV30 and TRBJ1-2; D may be TRBD1 (6 bases). Germline V lookup: CDR1 GTSNPN, CDR2 SVGIG (reference sequence). The CDR3 runs 13 residues. The ends were cut back, 2 bases at V and 5 bases at J, with 12 bases in the middle. The CDR3 spells CAWSSGVLYGYTF. The CDR3 DNA sequence: TGTGCCTGGAGTTCAGGGGTTTTGTATGGCTACACCTTC.

The J gene is TRBJ1-1, the V gene TRBV30; no clear D gene. The V gene's germline CDR1 is GTSNPN and CDR2 SVGIG (reference sequence). V was trimmed by 3 bases and J by 0 bases, leaving 5 bases between them. The CDR3 consists of 12 residues. This chain's CDR3 is CAWRLMNTEAFF. The CDR3, as DNA: TGTGCCTGGAGACTAATGAACACTGAAGCTTTCTTT. The full variable domain, rest sourced from reference TRBV30 and TRBJ1-1, is SQTIHQWPATLVQPVGSPLSLECTVEGTSNPNLYWYRQAAGRGLQLLFYSVGIGQISSEVPQNLSASRPQDRQFILSSKKLLLSDSGFYLCAWRLMNTEAFFGQGTRLTVV.

This clone was recorded a few times. This chain joins TRBV11-3 and TRBJ1-3, with 7 bases lining up with TRBD1. The germline V gene has CDR1 SGHNT and CDR2 YENEEA. The J segment lost 5 bases and the V segment lost 1 base, leaving 8 bases of the junction unmatched. This CDR3 spans 16 amino acids. As DNA, the CDR3 is TGTGCCAGCAGCTTAGTATCGCCACAGGGGAGAAACACCATATATTTT. This gives the protein CASSLVSPQGRNTIYF.

V and J are TRBV29-1 and TRBJ1-2; D not certain. The CDR3 extends over 11 amino acids. The germline V gene encodes CDR1 SQVTM and CDR2 ANQGSEA. The V end lost 7 bases, the J end lost 8 bases, and 14 bases lay between the germline ends. The CDR3 DNA sequence: TGCAGCGCTCCGGTTCCGAGGGGCTACACCTTC. It translates to CSAPVPRGYTF.

The V gene is TRBV2, the J gene TRBJ1-5; TRBD1 agrees at 8 bases. Losses at the gene ends were 6 bases for V and 7 bases for J; bases not matched to a gene: 8. CDR3 length: 14 residues. Germline CDR1 and CDR2: SNHLY and FYNNEI. The CDR3 nucleotides read TGTGCCAGCAGCGGCAGGGGGCGCAGGCAGCCCCAGCATTTT. It yields the protein CASSGRGRRQPQHF. Supplemented by reference TRBV2 and TRBJ1-5, the full variable domain reads EPEVTQTPSHQVTQMGQEVILRCVPISNHLYFYWYRQILGQKVEFLVSFYNNEISEKSEIFDDQFSVERPDGSNFTLKIRSTKLEDSAMYFCASSGRGRRQPQHFGDGTRLSIL.

This clone has only a few counts. The chain carries TRBV4-1 and TRBJ1-2, with a possible D match to TRBD1 (5 bases). Germline V gene sequence: CDR1 MGHRA, CDR2 YSYEKL. The CDR3 loop spans 15 amino acids. V lost 4 bases to trimming and J lost 0 bases, with 12 bases between them. The DNA of the CDR3 is TGCGCCAGCAGCCGCGATGACAGCGCTAACTATGGCTACACCTTC. It translates to CASSRDDSANYGYTF.

The genes are TRBV27 and TRBJ2-1; 7 bases map to TRBD1. The CDR3 is 13 residues long. J was trimmed by 9 bases and V by 5 bases; bases with no gene match: 7. Germline values: CDR1 MNHEY, CDR2 SMNVEV (reference sequence). The CDR3 DNA is TGTGCCAGCAGTCCGATAGACAGGGTTGAGCAGTTCTTC. Translating it yields CASSPIDRVEQFF.

This clone was seen a handful of times. This chain uses TRBV7-8 with TRBJ2-1; possibly TRBD2 for D (5 bases). Germline-derived CDR1 and CDR2 are SGHVS and FQNEAQ. This CDR3 has 13 residues. V lost 5 bases, J lost 10 bases, and 15 bases lay in between. The CDR3 here is CASSRGVLEEQFF. In DNA, the CDR3 is TGTGCCAGCAGCCGGGGAGTACTTGAGGAGCAGTTCTTC.

The chain joins TRBV5-4 to TRBJ2-7, with 7 bases aligning to TRBD2. V was pared by 0 bases and J by 1 base, with 4 bases of the junction left unmatched. This CDR3 is built from 15 residues. Germline loops: CDR1 SGHNT, CDR2 YYREEE (reference sequence). CDR3 protein: CASSLGGRASYEQYF. As DNA, the CDR3 is TGTGCCAGCAGCTTGGGTGGGAGGGCATCCTACGAGCAGTACTTC.

V gene TRBV21-1 combines with J gene TRBJ1-5; no check of the table's D call, TRBD1, against the DNA was made. TRBV21-1 is deemed a pseudogene. The CDR3 contains 15 residues. The CDR3 here is CASSKSGGEWLPQHF. CDR3 bases: TGTGCCAGCAGCAAGTCAGGGGGCGAATGGCTCCCCCAGCATTTT.

The V gene is TRBV6-6, the J gene TRBJ1-1; weak D call: TRBD1 (5 bases). CDR3 length equals 16 residues. Trimming stripped 1 base from V and 3 bases from J, with 15 bases between. CDR1 is MNHNY, CDR2 SVGAGI, per germline (reference sequence). In nucleotides, the CDR3 is TGTGCCAGCAGTTACTGGGACTCCCCAATGGACACTGAAGCTTTCTTT. As protein: CASSYWDSPMDTEAFF.

The chain has TRBV2 and TRBJ1-5; 9 nucleotides agree with TRBD1. V was clipped by 7 bases and J by 7 bases; unmatched bases: 8. The CDR3 loop spans 14 amino acids. Germline values: CDR1 SNHLY, CDR2 FYNNEI. CDR3 sequence reads: CASTRQGDRQPQHF. CDR3 DNA sequence: TGTGCCAGCACGAGACAGGGGGATAGGCAGCCCCAGCATTTT.

The chain combines TRBV29-1 with TRBJ2-5; D is possibly TRBD2 (6 bases). Trimming cost V 7 bases and J 1 base, with 10 bases left between them. CDR1 and CDR2 from the germline V gene are SQVTM and ANQGSEA. CDR3 size: 12 residues. This CDR3 reads CSASEGQETQYF. CDR3 sequence (DNA): TGCAGCGCGTCGGAGGGCCAAGAGACCCAGTACTTC.

The rearrangement uses TRBV30 and TRBJ1-2; 7 bases align to TRBD1. Trimming cost V 1 base and J 1 base; bases outside gene matches: 6. The V gene's germline CDR1 is GTSNPN and CDR2 SVGIG (reference sequence). The CDR3 consists of 15 residues. CDR3 sequence: CAWSGSRGVNYGYTF. Here the CDR3 DNA reads TGTGCCTGGAGTGGTTCCAGGGGGGTTAACTATGGCTACACCTTC.

The rearrangement joins TRBV7-8 to TRBJ1-1; weak D call: TRBD1 (5 bases). The V gene lost 5 bases and the J gene lost 1 base, with 8 bases spanning the gap. The CDR3 sequence is 13 residues long. Germline CDR1 reads SGHVS; CDR2 reads FQNEAQ. The CDR3 DNA is TGTGCCAGCAGCCTCGGACAGAACACTGAAGCTTTCTTT. It codes for CASSLGQNTEAFF.

This rearrangement joins TRBV5-1 to TRBJ1-1; D gene unclear. V shed 0 bases and J shed 2 bases, with 11 bases lying between them. The germline V gene has CDR1 SGHRS and CDR2 YFSETQ. The CDR3 covers 15 residues. The CDR3 coding sequence is TGCGCCAGCAGCTTGGGGGCACGGGGTAACACTGAAGCTTTCTTT. It translates to CASSLGARGNTEAFF.

V usage is TRBV21-1 and J usage is TRBJ1-2. TRBV21-1 is an annotated pseudogene. CDR3 length: 13 residues. Here the CDR3 reads CASSKAGSSGYTF. CDR3 bases: TGTGCCAGCAGCAAAGCGGGGAGTTCTGGCTACACCTTC.

This sequence joins TRBV11-3 and TRBJ1-2; D perhaps matches TRBD1 (6 bases). This CDR3 is built from 16 residues. From germline, CDR1 is SGHNT and CDR2 YENEEA. V was trimmed by 2 bases and J by 2 bases, leaving 15 bases between them. The CDR3 DNA sequence: TGTGCCAGCAGCTTATCCTCGACAGGCTTGAACTATGGCTACACCTTC. This encodes CASSLSSTGLNYGYTF. Together with reference TRBV11-3 and TRBJ1-2, the CDR3 gives the full variable domain: EAGVVQSPRYKIIEKKQPVAFWCNPISGHNTLYWYLQNLGQGPELLIRYENEEAVDDSQLPKDRFSAERLKGVDSTLKIQPAELGDSAVYLCASSLSSTGLNYGYTFGSGTRLTVV.

The chain links TRBV5-6 to TRBJ2-7; D gene unclear. The CDR3 is made up of 14 amino acids. The ends were cut back, 3 bases at V and 2 bases at J, with 12 bases in the middle. The germline V gene has CDR1 SGHDT and CDR2 YYEEEE. CDR3 protein: CASSSSPLAYEQYF. The DNA of the CDR3 is TGTGCCAGCAGCTCGTCCCCTCTTGCCTACGAGCAGTACTTC.

V and J are TRBV9 and TRBJ2-1, with unresolved D. This CDR3 contains 12 residues. V shed 3 bases and J shed 4 bases, with 5 bases lying between them. From germline, CDR1 is SGDLS and CDR2 YYNGEE. The CDR3 loop reads CASSAQYNEQFF. The CDR3 coding sequence is TGTGCCAGCAGCGCACAATACAATGAGCAGTTCTTC.

This clone came up a few times. The chain uses TRBV7-9 and TRBJ1-2; 7 bases fit TRBD1. V trimming: 5 bases; J trimming: 1 base; junction bases outside the gene matches: 10. Germline V gene lookup returns CDR1 SEHNR and CDR2 FQNEAQ (reference sequence). The CDR3 runs to 16 residues. In DNA form, the CDR3 reads TGTGCCAGCAGCCAAAACCACAGGGGAGGTAACTATGGCTACACCTTC. This translates into CASSQNHRGGNYGYTF.

This rearrangement joins TRBV19 to TRBJ1-3, with a weak D call TRBD1 (5 bases). Trimming took off 8 bases at V and 0 bases at J, with 11 bases between the two ends. The CDR3 sequence is 14 residues long. Germline V gene sequence: CDR1 LNHDA, CDR2 SQIVND (reference sequence). CDR3 nucleotides: TGTGCCAGTTCTCAACAGGTCTCTGGAAACACCATATATTTT. As protein: CASSQQVSGNTIYF.

The chain employs TRBV2 and TRBJ2-3, with 12 bases aligning to TRBD2. V lost 5 bases, J lost 5 bases, and 8 bases stayed unmatched. CDR1 and CDR2 (germline): SNHLY, FYNNEI. The CDR3 sequence is 16 residues long. CDR3 residues: CASSHTSGGWIDTQYF. CDR3 in DNA: TGTGCCAGCAGTCACACTAGCGGGGGGTGGATAGATACGCAGTATTTT. Complete variable domain (other parts from reference TRBV2 and TRBJ2-3): EPEVTQTPSHQVTQMGQEVILRCVPISNHLYFYWYRQILGQKVEFLVSFYNNEISEKSEIFDDQFSVERPDGSNFTLKIRSTKLEDSAMYFCASSHTSGGWIDTQYFGPGTRLTVL.

The V and J genes are TRBV2 and TRBJ1-4; D is uncertain. Per the germline V gene, CDR1 is SNHLY and CDR2 is FYNNEI. Deletions cut 4 bases from V and 6 bases from J, with 3 bases between. The CDR3 loop spans 11 amino acids. The DNA for the CDR3 is TGTGCCAGCAGTGTCGATGAAAAACTGTTTTTT. Protein: CASSVDEKLFF.